This T cell receptor (beta chain) was captured in a study of blood T cell repertoires in COVID-19. Study as a whole: Spain, Italy and the United States supplied samples that represented acute and convalescent COVID-19. PBMCs, B-cell-depleted T cells, or T cells were the source of the cDNA or gDNA that made up the material.

Patients from Seattle were sampled longitudinally, starting during active infection. This clone was detected only once. Authors' methods: Reference gene primer amplification gave estimated nucleated cell counts. Sequencing was performed with immunoSEQ multiplex PCR; in TCRdb, only in-frame clones are kept and a portion is missing. D and trimming come from the DNA, and the V and J calls and clone size come from that table. The profile shows 80,000 to 100,000 clones, almost 90% of them singletons. Germline CDR1 SGHTA, CDR2 FQGTGA. Trimming at V came to 0 bases and at J to 4 bases, leaving 5 bases not matched to a gene. CDR3 length equals 16 residues.

This sequence originates from a middle-aged man with COVID-19, enrolled during active disease. Sequenced: peripheral blood. This chain uses TRBV7-3 with TRBJ1-3, with 8 positions matching TRBD1. CDR3 sequence (DNA): TGTGCCAGCAGCTTAACGGCGACAGGGGCGGGAAACACCATATATTTT. Its translation: CASSLTATGAGNTIYF.